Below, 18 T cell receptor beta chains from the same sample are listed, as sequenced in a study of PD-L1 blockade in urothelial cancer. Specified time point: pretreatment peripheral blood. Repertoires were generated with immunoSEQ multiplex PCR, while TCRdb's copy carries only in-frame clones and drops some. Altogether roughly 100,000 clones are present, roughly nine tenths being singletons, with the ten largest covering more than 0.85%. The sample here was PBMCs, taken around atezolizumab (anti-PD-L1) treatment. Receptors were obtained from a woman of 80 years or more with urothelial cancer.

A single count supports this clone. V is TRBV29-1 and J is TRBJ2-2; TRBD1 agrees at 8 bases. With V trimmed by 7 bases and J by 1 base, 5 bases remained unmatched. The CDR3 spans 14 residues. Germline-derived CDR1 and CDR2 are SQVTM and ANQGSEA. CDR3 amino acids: CSAYRGENTGELFF. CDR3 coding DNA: TGCAGCGCATACAGGGGGGAGAACACCGGGGAGCTGTTTTTT.

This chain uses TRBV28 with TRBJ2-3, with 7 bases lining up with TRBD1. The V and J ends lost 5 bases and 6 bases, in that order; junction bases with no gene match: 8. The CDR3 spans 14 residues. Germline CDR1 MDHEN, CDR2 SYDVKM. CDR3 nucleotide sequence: TGTGCCAGCAGTCTTGACAGGGTGGGGGATACGCAGTATTTT. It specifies CASSLDRVGDTQYF.

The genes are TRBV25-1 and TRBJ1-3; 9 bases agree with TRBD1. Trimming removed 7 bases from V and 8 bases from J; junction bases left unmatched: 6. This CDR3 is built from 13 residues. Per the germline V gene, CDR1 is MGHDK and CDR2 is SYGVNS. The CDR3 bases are TGTGCCAGCAAACAGGGGGCTTTGGACACCATATATTTT. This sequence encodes CASKQGALDTIYF.

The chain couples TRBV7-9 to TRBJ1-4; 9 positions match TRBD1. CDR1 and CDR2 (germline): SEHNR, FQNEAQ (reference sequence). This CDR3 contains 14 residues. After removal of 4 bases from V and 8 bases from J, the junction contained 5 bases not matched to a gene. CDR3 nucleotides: TGTGCCAGCAGCTGGGGGACAGGGTACGAAAAACTGTTTTTT. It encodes CASSWGTGYEKLFF. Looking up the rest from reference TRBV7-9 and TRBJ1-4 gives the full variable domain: DTGVSQNPRHKITKRGQNVTFRCDPISEHNRLYWYRQTLGQGPEFLTYFQNEAQLEKSRLLSDRFSAERPKGSFSTLEIQRTEQGDSAMYLCASSWGTGYEKLFFGSGTQLSVL.

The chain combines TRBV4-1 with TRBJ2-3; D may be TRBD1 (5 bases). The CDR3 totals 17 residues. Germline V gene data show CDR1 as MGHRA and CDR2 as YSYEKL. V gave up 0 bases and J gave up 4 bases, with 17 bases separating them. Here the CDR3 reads CASSQDGAATWADTQYF. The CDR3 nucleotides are TGCGCCAGCAGCCAAGATGGGGCGGCAACGTGGGCAGATACGCAGTATTTT.

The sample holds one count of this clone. CDR3 bases: TGTGCCAGCAGGTCTCGGTTTAACTATGGCTACACCTTC. Amino acid sequence: CASRSRFNYGYTF. The chain employs TRBV5-6 and TRBJ1-2; D unclear. This CDR3 spans 13 amino acids. CDR1 is SGHDT and CDR2 is YYEEEE in the germline V gene. The ends were cut back, 5 bases at V and 1 base at J, with 9 bases in the middle.

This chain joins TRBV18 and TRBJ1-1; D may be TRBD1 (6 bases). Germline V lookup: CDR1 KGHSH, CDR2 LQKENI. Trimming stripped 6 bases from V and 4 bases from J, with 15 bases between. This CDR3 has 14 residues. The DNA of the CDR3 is TGTGCCAGCTCCACCACCGGACAGACCACTGAAGCTTTCTTT. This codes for CASSTTGQTTEAFF.

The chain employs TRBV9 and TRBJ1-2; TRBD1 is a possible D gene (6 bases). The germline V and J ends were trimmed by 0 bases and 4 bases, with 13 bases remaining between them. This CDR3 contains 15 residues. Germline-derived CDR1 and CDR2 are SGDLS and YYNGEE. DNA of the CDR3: TGTGCCAGCAGCGTAGGCTGGGACACCGGCTATGGCTACACCTTC. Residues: CASSVGWDTGYGYTF.

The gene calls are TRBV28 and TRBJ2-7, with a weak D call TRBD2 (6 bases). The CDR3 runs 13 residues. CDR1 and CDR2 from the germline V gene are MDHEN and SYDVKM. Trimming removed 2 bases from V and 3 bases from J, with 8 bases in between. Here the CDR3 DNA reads TGTGCCAGCAGTTTAGGGAGGAACTACGAGCAGTACTTC. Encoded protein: CASSLGRNYEQYF.

CDR3 loop: CAWSGFSGQTSNQPQHF. CDR3 sequence (DNA): TGTGCCTGGAGTGGCTTCTCGGGACAGACTAGCAATCAGCCCCAGCATTTT. The rearrangement uses TRBV30 and TRBJ1-5, with 7 positions matching TRBD1. Looked up from germline, CDR1 is GTSNPN and CDR2 is SVGIG (reference sequence). The CDR3 has 17 residues. With 1 base clipped from V and 0 bases from J, the junction kept 9 bases outside the gene matches.

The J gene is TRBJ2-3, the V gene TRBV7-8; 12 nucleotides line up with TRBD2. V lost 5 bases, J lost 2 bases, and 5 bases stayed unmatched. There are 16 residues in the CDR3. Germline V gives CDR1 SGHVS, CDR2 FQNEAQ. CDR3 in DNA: TGTGCCAGCAGCCCCTGGACTAGCGGGAACACAGATACGCAGTATTTT. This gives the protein CASSPWTSGNTDTQYF.

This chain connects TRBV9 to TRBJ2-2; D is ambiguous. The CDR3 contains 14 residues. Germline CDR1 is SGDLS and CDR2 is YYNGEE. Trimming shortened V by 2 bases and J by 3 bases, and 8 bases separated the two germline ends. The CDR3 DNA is TGTGCCAGCAGCGTCGGTACCCACACCGGGGAGCTGTTTTTT. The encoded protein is CASSVGTHTGELFF.

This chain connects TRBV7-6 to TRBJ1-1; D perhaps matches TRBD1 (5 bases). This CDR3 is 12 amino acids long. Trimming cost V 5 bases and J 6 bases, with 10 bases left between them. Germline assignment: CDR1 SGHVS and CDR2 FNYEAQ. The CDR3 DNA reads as TGTGCCAGCAGCACCGGAGGGGCTGAAGCTTTCTTT. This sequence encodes CASSTGGAEAFF.

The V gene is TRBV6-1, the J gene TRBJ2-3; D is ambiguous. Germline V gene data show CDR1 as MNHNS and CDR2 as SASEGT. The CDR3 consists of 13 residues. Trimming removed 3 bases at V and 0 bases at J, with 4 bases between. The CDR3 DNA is TGTGCCAGCAGTGATCAAAGCACAGATACGCAGTATTTT. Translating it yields CASSDQSTDTQYF.

Written as DNA, the CDR3 is TGCGCCAGCAGCTTGCAGGGAGGGATTATGAACACTGAAGCTTTCTTT. It translates to CASSLQGGIMNTEAFF. The chain links TRBV5-1 to TRBJ1-1, with D maybe TRBD1 (5 bases). Trimming cost V 1 base and J 0 bases, with 13 bases left between them. Germline CDR1 reads SGHRS; CDR2 reads YFSETQ. The CDR3 has 16 amino acids.

For the CDR3, the DNA is TGCAGCGTTGTGACGGCAGGGAGGTCAAACTCCTACGAGCAGTACTTC. It codes for CSVVTAGRSNSYEQYF. The chain carries TRBV29-1 and TRBJ2-7; weak D call: TRBD2 (6 bases). V shed 4 bases and J shed 0 bases, with 19 bases lying between them. Germline assignment: CDR1 SQVTM and CDR2 ANQGSEA. The CDR3 runs 16 residues.

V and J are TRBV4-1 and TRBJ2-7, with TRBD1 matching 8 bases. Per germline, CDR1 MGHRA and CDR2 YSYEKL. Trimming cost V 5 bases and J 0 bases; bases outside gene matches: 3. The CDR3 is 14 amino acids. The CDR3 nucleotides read TGCGCCAGCAGCGACGGACAGGGCTCCTACGAGCAGTACTTC. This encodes CASSDGQGSYEQYF.

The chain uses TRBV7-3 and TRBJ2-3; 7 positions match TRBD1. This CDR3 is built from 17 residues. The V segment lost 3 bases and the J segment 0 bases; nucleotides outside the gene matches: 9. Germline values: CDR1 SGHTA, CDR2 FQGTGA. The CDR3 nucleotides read TGTGCCAGCAGCTTGGACACGACAGGGTTGAGCACAGATACGCAGTATTTT. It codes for CASSLDTTGLSTDTQYF.